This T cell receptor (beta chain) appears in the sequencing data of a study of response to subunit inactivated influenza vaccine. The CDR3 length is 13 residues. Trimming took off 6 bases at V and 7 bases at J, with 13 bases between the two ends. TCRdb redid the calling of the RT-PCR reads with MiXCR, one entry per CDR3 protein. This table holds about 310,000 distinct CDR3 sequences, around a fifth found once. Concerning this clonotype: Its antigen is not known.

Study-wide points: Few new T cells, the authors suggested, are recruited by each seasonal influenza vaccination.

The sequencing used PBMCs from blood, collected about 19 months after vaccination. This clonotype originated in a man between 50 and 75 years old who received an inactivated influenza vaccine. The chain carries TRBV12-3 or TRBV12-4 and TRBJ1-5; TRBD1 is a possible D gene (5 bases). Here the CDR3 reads CASRGGFEQPQHF. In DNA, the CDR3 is TGTGCCAGCAGGGGGGGGTTTGAACAGCCCCAGCATTTT.